These T cell receptor beta chains were read from a single sample in a study of OX40 agonist ivuxolimab in advanced cancers. Libraries were prepared by immunoSEQ multiplex PCR; TCRdb keeps only in-frame clonotypes and omits some of them. The table has 50,000 or so clones, 60% to 85% seen once. The sample here was CD4+ or CD8+ T cells sorted from blood, taken in a trial of the OX40 agonist ivuxolimab. These receptors were taken from an adult with an advanced solid tumor such as melanoma, head and neck, liver or kidney cancer. Each CDR3 is given with its conserved first and last residue. D genes are given only for firm matches. Clone size is given for some rows only: seen once, a few or many times, or a class if the clone is expanded.

. TRBJ1-2 . TRBV29-1 TGCAGCGTTGGGACGGCTAACTATGGCTACACCTTC CSVGTANYGYTF
. TRBJ1-4 . TRBV2 TGTGCCAGCAGGATTGGGGCAACTAATGAAAAACTGTTTTTT CASRIGATNEKLFF
. TRBJ1-5 . TRBV18 TGTGCCAGCTCACCGGCCTCGGGAGGTCCCCAGCATTTT CASSPASGGPQHF
. TRBJ2-2 . TRBV5-1 TGCGCCAGCAGCTTGGACCGGCTTAACGGGGAGCTGTTTTTT CASSLDRLNGELFF
. TRBJ2-7 . TRBV7-9 TGTGCCAGCAGTCCGACAGACTCTAGCTCCTACGAGCAGTACTTC CASSPTDSSSYEQYF
. TRBJ2-2 . TRBV27 TGTGCCAGCAGGGCCCAGGGTTTCACCGGGGAGCTGTTTTTT CASRAQGFTGELFF
. TRBJ2-7 . TRBV29-1 TGCAGCGTTAAGGGGTCCCTTAGCTCCTACGAGCAGTACTTC CSVKGSLSSYEQYF
. TRBJ1-2 . TRBV29-1 TGCAGCGTTGCGGACGGCTATGGCTACACCTTC CSVADGYGYTF
. TRBJ2-2 TRBD1 TRBV28 TGTGCCAGCAGTTTCTCCGGGACAGGGGTTACCGGGGAGCTGTTTTTT CASSFSGTGVTGELFF
. TRBJ1-6 . TRBV6-4 TGTGCCAGCAGCAGGGACACGTATTCACCCCTCCACTTT CASSRDTYSPLHF
. TRBJ1-2 TRBD1 TRBV9 TGTGCCAGCAGCCGACAGGGACGGGGCTACACCTTC CASSRQGRGYTF
once TRBJ1-2 TRBD1 TRBV7-2 TGTGCCAGCAGCCCTCAACCGGGACAGGGTTTTGGCTACACCTTC CASSPQPGQGFGYTF
once TRBJ1-2 . TRBV6-1 TGTGCCAACTCTAAAGCCCCCAACTATGGCTACACCTTC CANSKAPNYGYTF
once TRBJ1-3 . TRBV4-3 TGCGCCAGCAGCCAAGATCGGGGCTCTGGAAACACCATATATTTT CASSQDRGSGNTIYF
. TRBJ2-7 . TRBV4-2 TGTGCCAGCAGCCCCTTCCTCCTGGGTGAGCAGTACTTC CASSPFLLGEQYF
. TRBJ2-5 . TRBV7-7 TGTGCCAGCAGCAGCAGACCAGGGGACGGGGAGACCCAGTACTTC CASSSRPGDGETQYF
. TRBJ2-5 . TRBV7-8 TGTGCCAGCGCCAACCAGGGGAGGGAGACCCAGTACTTC CASANQGRETQYF
once TRBJ1-3 . TRBV7-2 TGTGCCAGTACAACAGGGAATGGAAACACCATATATTTT CASTTGNGNTIYF
. TRBJ2-1 . TRBV2 TGTGCCAGCATTCCTGGAGCCGGGACAAGGTCCTCACGGCAGTTCTTC CASIPGAGTRSSRQFF
few TRBJ1-6 . TRBV2 TGTGCCAGCAGTGAATATTCACCCCTCCACTTT CASSEYSPLHF
. TRBJ1-6 . TRBV30 TGTGCCTGGAGTGGGGGTGGTTCACCCCTCCACTTT CAWSGGGSPLHF
. TRBJ2-3 TRBD2 TRBV10-3 TGTGCCACCGCCGGGACTAGCGGGGATACGCAGTATTTT CATAGTSGDTQYF
. TRBJ2-7 . TRBV28 TGTGCCAGCAGTTTATCTCCCGGAGTCGACAGGATCCACGAGCAGTACTTC CASSLSPGVDRIHEQYF
. TRBJ2-7 . TRBV18 TGTGCCAGCTCACTAAACAGTATACGCGAGCAGTACTTC CASSLNSIREQYF
. TRBJ1-4 . TRBV9 TGTGCCAGCAGCGCCGGGATAGGTAACGAAAAACTGTTTTTT CASSAGIGNEKLFF
. TRBJ1-6 TRBD1 TRBV5-6 TGTGCCAGCAGCTCCCGATTATCCGGGACAGGGGGATTTTCACCCCTCCACTTT CASSSRLSGTGGFSPLHF
medium-sized TRBJ1-2 . TRBV6-1 TGTGCCAGCAGTGAGACAGATACCTATGGCTACACCTTC CASSETDTYGYTF
few TRBJ2-7 . TRBV2 TGTGCCAGCAGGCTCCGGGGGTCCTCCTACGAGCAGTACTTC CASRLRGSSYEQYF
. TRBJ1-5 . TRBV7-2 TGTGCCAGCAGCTTAAACAAAAACCAGCCCCAGCATTTT CASSLNKNQPQHF
. TRBJ1-1 TRBD1 TRBV19 TGTGCCAGTTCGGACCCGGGACAGTGGGCTGAAGCTTTCTTT CASSDPGQWAEAFF
once TRBJ1-5 . TRBV7-8 TGTGCCAGCAGCTTAGCGAACACAGTCAACCATCAGCCCCAGCATTTT CASSLANTVNHQPQHF
. TRBJ2-1 . TRBV5-1 TGCGCCAGCAGCTTGCGCACAGGGATTAGGAATGAGCAGTTCTTC CASSLRTGIRNEQFF
. TRBJ2-7 TRBD2 TRBV29-1 TGCAGCGGCCAACTAGCGCCTCGCGGCGAGCAGTACTTC CSGQLAPRGEQYF
. TRBJ1-1 TRBD1 TRBV9 TGTGCCAGCAGCGTAGAGGACAGGAGAAACACTGAAGCTTTCTTT CASSVEDRRNTEAFF
few TRBJ1-1 TRBD1 TRBV25-1 TGTGCCAGCGCATTAAGGACAGGGGGACCGAACACTGAAGCTTTCTTT CASALRTGGPNTEAFF
. TRBJ1-5 . TRBV6-6 TGTGCCGCGTCGCAGGGTTACAATCAGCCCCAGCATTTT CAASQGYNQPQHF
once TRBJ2-1 . TRBV19 TGTGCCAGTACCGATGGGGGGGGCTACCTCAATGAGCAGTTCTTC CASTDGGGYLNEQFF
. TRBJ2-3 TRBD1 TRBV11-3 TGTGCCAGCAGCCCCCGGACAGGGGACACAGATACGCAGTATTTT CASSPRTGDTDTQYF
few TRBJ1-6 TRBD1 TRBV7-6 TGTGCCAGCAGTACCGGGACAGGCGATTCACCCCTCCACTTT CASSTGTGDSPLHF
. TRBJ1-3 TRBD1 TRBV7-8 TGTGCCAGCAGGCGGGGACAGTCTAATGGAAACACCATATATTTT CASRRGQSNGNTIYF
. TRBJ2-3 . TRBV27 TGTGCCAGCAGTTTATACGACAGTGGAGGCGATACGCAGTATTTT CASSLYDSGGDTQYF
once TRBJ2-7 TRBD1 TRBV30 TGTGCCTGGAAGGGTGGACAGGCCTACGAGCAGTACTTC CAWKGGQAYEQYF
. TRBJ2-7 TRBD2 TRBV2 TGTGCCAGCAGGGGAAGGACTAGTAATAAATTCTACGAGCAGTACTTC CASRGRTSNKFYEQYF
. TRBJ2-5 . TRBV7-2 TGTGCCAGCAGCACCTTTACCGAGACCCAGTACTTC CASSTFTETQYF
. TRBJ2-7 TRBD1 TRBV28 TGTGCCAGCAGTAGACAGGGACCCTACGAGCAGTACTTC CASSRQGPYEQYF
. TRBJ2-5 . TRBV5-4 TGTGCCAGCAGCTTGGAGGGGTCGCCCACGGGAGAGACCCAGTACTTC CASSLEGSPTGETQYF
. TRBJ1-2 TRBD1 TRBV29-1 TGCAGCGTTGAAGTAAGGGGGCGGGCGGCCCATGGCTACACCTTC CSVEVRGRAAHGYTF
. TRBJ1-2 . TRBV4-3 TGCGCCAGCAGCCAAGATTTCGGGGTCGGGAACTATGGCTACACCTTC CASSQDFGVGNYGYTF
. TRBJ1-2 . TRBV6-6 TGTGCCAGCAGAACCGCGGGGGCATGGGGCTACACCTTC CASRTAGAWGYTF
. TRBJ1-6 . TRBV7-9 TGTGCCAGCAGCTTAGCTGGGGATTCACCCCTCCACTTT CASSLAGDSPLHF
. TRBJ2-3 . TRBV2 TGTGCCAGCAGCGGACAGAGCACAGATACGCAGTATTTT CASSGQSTDTQYF
. TRBJ2-2 . TRBV7-7 TGTGCTAGCAGCTCCGGGAACACCGGGGAGCTGTTTTTT CASSSGNTGELFF
few TRBJ1-5 TRBD1 TRBV19 TGTGCCAGTAGTATAGGCGGGATGACAGGGGTAAAGAATCAGCCCCAGCATTTT CASSIGGMTGVKNQPQHF
. TRBJ2-5 . TRBV10-3 TGTGCCATCAGTGAGCAGGCTCCCCAAGAGACCCAGTACTTC CAISEQAPQETQYF
. TRBJ2-7 TRBD1 TRBV30 TGTGCCTGGGCCCCCAGGGGGCCGAGGAGCGAGCAGTACTTC CAWAPRGPRSEQYF
. TRBJ2-7 . TRBV6-5 TGTGCCAGCAGTCGGACAGAAGGCGAGCAGTACTTC CASSRTEGEQYF
few TRBJ1-2 . TRBV19 TGTGCCAGTAGTACCTCCGTCGCGGGGACTGGCTACACCTTC CASSTSVAGTGYTF
few TRBJ2-1 TRBD1 TRBV7-2 TGTGCCAGCAGCTTATGGGACAGGGGAAACAATGAGCAGTTCTTC CASSLWDRGNNEQFF